One and the same sample provided the 11 T cell receptor beta chains below, sequenced in a study of regulatory T cells in long-lasting Graves disease. Time point in this sample: persistent/refractory GD, antithyroid drugs over 5 years with positive TRAb. Following extraction of RNA from PBMCs, that RNA was used to make the TCR library. Building of the TCR beta libraries involved iRepertoire HTBI primers and Arm-PCR of CDR3 regions. MiXCR was run by TCRdb on the multiplex PCR reads, yielding one entry per CDR3 protein. The sample includes some 330,000 distinct CDR3 sequences, approximately 25% of them seen just once. The sample in question was peripheral blood mononuclear cells (PBMCs), obtained when the disease was refractory, from a patient treated with antithyroid drugs. The source is a woman between 40 and 55 years old with Graves disease.

The V gene is TRBV20-1, the J gene TRBJ2-3, with 10 bases fitting TRBD2. This CDR3 spans 14 amino acids. Germline lookup yields CDR1 DFQATT and CDR2 SNEGSKA (reference sequence). Trimming cost V 6 bases and J 2 bases; bases outside gene matches: 5. For the CDR3, the DNA is TGCAGTGCCCCCCTAGCGGGAGCCACAGATACGCAGTATTTT. Protein product: CSAPLAGATDTQYF.

This clonotype showed up just a few times. The chain has TRBV28 and TRBJ1-2, with 7 bases matching TRBD1. The trim removed 3 bases at V and 7 bases at J, leaving 8 bases unmatched. The germline V gene encodes CDR1 MDHEN and CDR2 SYDVKM. This CDR3 region has 14 residues. CDR3 sequence: CASSLDRPPFGYTF. CDR3 nucleotide sequence: TGTGCCAGCAGTTTGGACAGGCCCCCCTTTGGCTACACCTTC.

Points on this clonotype: A read error may be the cause here, since a much bigger clone is one base away. This chain connects TRBV7-2 to TRBJ2-5; no reliable D call. Per germline, CDR1 SGHTA and CDR2 FQGNSA. The CDR3 sequence is 13 residues long. This CDR3 reads CASSLQWEEAQYF. The DNA of the CDR3 is TGTGCCAGCAGCTTACAGTGGGAAGAGGCCCAGTACTTC. Supplemented by reference TRBV7-2 and TRBJ2-5, the full variable domain reads GAGVSQSPSNKVTEKGKDVELRCDPISGHTALYWYRQSLGQGLEFLIYFQGNSAPDKSGLPSDRFSAERTGGSVSTLTIQRTQQEDSAVYLCASSLQWEEAQYFGPGTRLLVL.

This clonotype has ten or more counts. This chain joins TRBV28 and TRBJ2-7; TRBD1 might be the D (5 bases). CDR1 is MDHEN, CDR2 SYDVKM, per germline. The ends were cut back, 5 bases at V and 3 bases at J, with 11 bases in the middle. The CDR3 covers 13 residues. CDR3 nucleotide sequence: TGTGCCAGCAGTCCCCGTAGGGGCTACGAGCAGTACTTC. This encodes CASSPRRGYEQYF.

This clonotype was observed at least ten times. The chain uses TRBV2 and TRBJ2-7, with 10 bases lining up with TRBD1. Germline CDR1 is SNHLY and CDR2 is FYNNEI. With 6 bases clipped from V and 7 bases from J, the junction kept 6 bases outside the gene matches. The CDR3 consists of 13 residues. CDR3 bases: TGTGCCAGCAGGGACAGGGGGAAGTGGGAGCAGTACTTC. Translated: CASRDRGKWEQYF.

At least ten counts were recorded for this clonotype. This sequence joins TRBV20-1 and TRBJ2-5, with 10 bases lining up with TRBD1. The CDR3 sequence is 14 residues long. CDR1 is DFQATT, CDR2 SNEGSKA, per germline (reference sequence). Here the CDR3 DNA reads TGCAGCGGGAGACAGGGGGCGGCGGTGGAGACCCAGTACTTC. It yields the protein CSGRQGAAVETQYF.

This clonotype was counted only a few times. This chain uses TRBV5-1 with TRBJ1-2; D remains ambiguous. The germline V and J ends were trimmed by 9 bases and 2 bases, with 11 bases remaining between them. The CDR3 length is 12 residues. Germline V CDR1 and CDR2: SGHRS, YFSETQ. This CDR3 reads CATKNSNYGYTF. The CDR3 coding sequence is TGCGCCACCAAAAATTCAAACTATGGCTACACCTTC.

This clonotype was seen a few times. The chain combines TRBV18 with TRBJ2-7, with D unclear. CDR1 and CDR2 from the germline V gene are KGHSH and LQKENI. The ends were cut back, 2 bases at V and 5 bases at J, with 10 bases in the middle. The length of the CDR3 is 13 residues. The CDR3 loop reads CASSPLDRHEQYF. The CDR3 DNA is TGTGCCAGCTCACCATTAGATAGACACGAGCAGTACTTC.

This clonotype was detected only a few times. This chain connects TRBV11-2 to TRBJ2-7; a weak D match, TRBD2 (6 bases). Germline CDR1 is SGHAT and CDR2 is FQNNGV. CDR3 length: 19 residues. Trimming cost V 4 bases and J 4 bases, with 29 bases left between them. The CDR3 coding sequence is TGTGCCAGCAGCTCCCTGAAAACGCTTCGGGAGAGGCCCTGGTACGAGCAGTACTTC. This codes for CASSSLKTLRERPWYEQYF.

This chain connects TRBV3-1 to TRBJ1-1, with a possible D match to TRBD1 (5 bases). V lost 7 bases to trimming and J lost 7 bases, with 16 bases between them. Per the germline V gene, CDR1 is LGHDT and CDR2 is YNNKEL (reference sequence). This CDR3 has 13 amino acids. The CDR3 bases are TGTGCCAGCATTGGATCGGGAGACAGTGAAGCTTTCTTT. As protein: CASIGSGDSEAFF.

This sequence joins TRBV12-3 or TRBV12-4 and TRBJ2-1, with 12 positions matching TRBD2. This CDR3 is 19 amino acids long. The V segment lost 5 bases and the J segment 8 bases; nucleotides outside the gene matches: 19. CDR3 protein: CASSLLQGSRRLAGDEQFF. The CDR3 DNA reads TGTGCCAGCAGTCTTTTACAGGGATCCCGAAGACTAGCGGGAGATGAGCAGTTCTTC.